This record concerns one TCR beta chain sequence. The antigen remains unidentified. The source of the sample is a study of cytomegalovirus exposure and HLA in healthy donors. Study-wide findings and caveats: It was reported that the classifier diagnosed cytomegalovirus status with high specificity and sensitivity in both the original and validation cohorts.

Libraries were prepared by immunoSEQ multiplex PCR; TCRdb keeps only in-frame clonotypes and omits some of them. Of tens of thousands of clones listed, around 90% are singletons. V lost 3 bases to trimming and J lost 7 bases; unmatched junction nucleotides: 9. Germline V CDR1 and CDR2: MGHDK, SYGVNS. The CDR3 is made up of 14 amino acids. The sequenced sample was PBMCs. The clonotype was recovered from a man younger than 35 in good health and CMV-seronegative. The V and J genes are TRBV25-1 and TRBJ2-7, with 7 bases lining up with TRBD2. In DNA form, the CDR3 reads TGTGCCAGCAGTGATGAGGGACTAACCCAAGAGCAGTACTTC. This codes for CASSDEGLTQEQYF.